This is a list of T cell receptor beta chains from one sample in a study of T cell changes during pregnancy in multiple sclerosis. Clones were read by immunoSEQ multiplex PCR, and TCRdb kept only the in-frame ones, dropping some. In the table there are 70,000 to 100,000 clones, over 85% of which are singletons. Sample: peripheral blood, taken in the third trimester of pregnancy. All receptors come from a female donor in good health, enrolled as a control in a pregnancy study. Each CDR3 is given with its conserved first and last residue. Each record gives: J gene, D gene, V gene, clone size, CDR3 protein, CDR3 DNA. A D gene is named only where the DNA matches it firmly. Only some rows state a clone size, as once, few, many or a class for expanded clones.

TRBJ2-7 | - | TRBV2 | - | CASSEDGSEWSSYEQYF | TGTGCCAGCAGTGAAGATGGAAGTGAGTGGAGCTCCTACGAGCAGTACTTC
TRBJ2-7 | TRBD2 | TRBV4-2 | - | CASSQEGPGTSGRYEQYF | TGTGCCAGCAGCCAAGAAGGACCCGGGACTAGCGGGAGGTACGAGCAGTACTTC
TRBJ2-7 | TRBD2 | TRBV29-1 | - | CSVGSSGPYEQYF | TGCAGCGTTGGCTCTAGCGGACCCTACGAGCAGTACTTC
TRBJ2-2 | - | TRBV6-6 | - | CASTRTVPNTGELFF | TGTGCCAGCACCCGGACAGTACCGAACACCGGGGAGCTGTTTTTT
TRBJ1-2 | - | TRBV15 | - | CATSRPEGNGYTF | TGTGCCACCAGCAGGCCGGAGGGGAATGGCTACACCTTC
TRBJ2-1 | TRBD1 | TRBV6-5 | - | CATRPGTVNYNEQFF | TGTGCCACCCGACCCGGGACAGTGAACTACAATGAGCAGTTCTTC
TRBJ1-1 | - | TRBV5-1 | - | CASSPDSNGAFF | TGCGCCAGCAGCCCCGACAGTAACGGAGCTTTCTTT
TRBJ2-3 | - | TRBV11-3 | - | CASSFAGDTQYF | TGTGCCAGCAGCTTCGCCGGAGATACGCAGTATTTT
TRBJ2-3 | TRBD1 | TRBV6-5 | - | CASSTGTGATDTQYF | TGTGCCAGCAGCACCGGGACAGGGGCGACAGATACGCAGTATTTT
TRBJ2-1 | TRBD2 | TRBV7-9 | - | CASSLELAGGREQFF | TGTGCCAGCAGCTTAGAACTAGCGGGAGGTCGGGAGCAGTTCTTC
TRBJ2-7 | - | TRBV7-2 | - | CASSLNRDYEQYF | TGTGCCAGCAGCTTAAACCGGGACTACGAGCAGTACTTC
TRBJ2-3 | TRBD2 | TRBV11-1 | - | CASRPVAGGPVDTQYF | TGTGCCAGCAGACCAGTAGCGGGAGGGCCGGTGGATACGCAGTATTTT
TRBJ2-5 | - | TRBV9 | - | CASSPWAGETQYF | TGTGCCAGCAGCCCCTGGGCTGGAGAGACCCAGTACTTC
TRBJ2-1 | - | TRBV29-1 | once | CSVRTDIYNEQFF | TGCAGCGTCAGGACAGACATCTACAATGAGCAGTTCTTC
TRBJ2-5 | TRBD2 | TRBV29-1 | - | CSVAVGTSGRGETQYF | TGCAGCGTTGCAGTGGGGACTAGCGGGAGAGGAGAGACCCAGTACTTC
TRBJ2-7 | TRBD2 | TRBV15 | - | CATSRLAGGYEQYF | TGTGCCACCAGCAGACTAGCGGGAGGGTACGAGCAGTACTTC
TRBJ2-7 | TRBD2 | TRBV10-3 | - | CAISESTSGTYEQYF | TGTGCCATCAGTGAGTCTACTAGCGGTACCTACGAGCAGTACTTC
TRBJ1-1 | TRBD1 | TRBV15 | once | CATSTRFGGGAEAFF | TGTGCCACCAGCACGAGATTTGGAGGGGGCGCTGAAGCTTTCTTT
TRBJ2-5 | TRBD2 | TRBV30 | - | CAWSTLAGGPGETQYF | TGTGCCTGGAGTACTCTAGCGGGAGGGCCGGGGGAGACCCAGTACTTC
TRBJ2-5 | TRBD1 | TRBV10-3 | once | CAISPTGEETQYF | TGTGCCATCAGTCCAACAGGGGAAGAGACCCAGTACTTC
TRBJ1-1 | - | TRBV28 | - | CASTGNTEAFF | TGTGCCAGCACGGGAAACACTGAAGCTTTCTTT
TRBJ2-3 | TRBD1 | TRBV29-1 | - | CSVVTDRGTDTQYF | TGCAGCGTTGTCACGGACAGGGGGACAGATACGCAGTATTTT
TRBJ2-3 | TRBD2 | TRBV7-2 | once | CASSSGGLAGADTQYF | TGTGCCAGCAGCTCGGGAGGACTAGCGGGAGCAGATACGCAGTATTTT
TRBJ2-5 | TRBD2 | TRBV14 | - | CASSQDSSGRETQYF | TGTGCCAGCAGCCAAGATTCTAGCGGGAGAGAGACCCAGTACTTC
TRBJ2-3 | TRBD1 | TRBV11-2 | once | CASSLEVKGGLLDTQYF | TGTGCCAGCAGCTTAGAGGTGAAAGGGGGCCTGTTGGATACGCAGTATTTT
TRBJ2-3 | TRBD2 | TRBV11-1 | - | CASSLSLAGVFVTDTQYF | TGTGCCAGCAGCTTATCCTTAGCGGGAGTCTTCGTAACAGATACGCAGTATTTT
TRBJ2-7 | - | TRBV28 | - | CASSFFTNNYEQYF | TGTGCCAGCAGTTTTTTTACAAATAACTACGAGCAGTACTTC
TRBJ2-7 | TRBD2 | TRBV4-1 | - | CASSPSRLAQPSFF | TGCGCCAGCAGCCCCTCCCGACTAGCTCAACCCAGTTTTTTC
TRBJ2-3 | - | TRBV18 | - | CASSPIASSTDTQYF | TGTGCCAGCTCGCCTATCGCCTCTAGCACAGATACGCAGTATTTT
TRBJ2-1 | - | TRBV19 | - | CASRSSTGNSYNEQFF | TGTGCCAGTAGAAGCTCGACAGGTAACTCCTACAATGAGCAGTTCTTC
TRBJ2-6 | - | TRBV27 | - | CASSLSPGAGANVLTF | TGTGCCAGCAGTTTATCGCCAGGGGCTGGGGCCAACGTCCTGACTTTC
TRBJ1-3 | - | TRBV2 | - | CAKTVSGNTIYF | TGTGCCAAGACAGTTTCTGGAAACACCATATATTTT
TRBJ2-7 | - | TRBV15 | - | CATSRETSAEQYF | TGTGCCACCAGCAGAGAAACTAGTGCCGAGCAGTACTTC
TRBJ2-2 | TRBD1 | TRBV2 | - | CAGGRTGATGELFF | TGTGCCGGGGGACGAACAGGGGCCACCGGGGAGCTGTTTTTT
TRBJ2-1 | TRBD2 | TRBV5-1 | - | CASAFREGPYNEQFF | TGCGCCAGCGCCTTTCGGGAGGGTCCCTACAATGAGCAGTTCTTC
TRBJ1-1 | - | TRBV28 | - | CASSPLGAPVTEAFF | TGTGCCAGCAGTCCATTGGGGGCGCCGGTCACTGAAGCTTTCTTT
TRBJ2-1 | TRBD2 | TRBV6-5 | - | CASWEGMGEQFF | TGTGCCAGCTGGGAGGGGATGGGTGAGCAGTTCTTC
TRBJ1-3 | - | TRBV7-9 | - | CASSFDYSISGNTIYF | TGTGCCAGCAGCTTCGACTACTCCATCTCTGGAAACACCATATATTTT